This TCR beta chain was identified during a study of T cells in Graves' hyperthyroidism and ophthalmopathy. Exclusions: uncontrolled infection, other autoimmune disease, pregnancy, lactation. Study-wide results and limits: Ophthalmopathy was model-predicted a median about 6 months pre-onset. Ophthalmopathy was distinguished from stable hyperthyroidism by 13 V-J signatures. Researchers found most expanded thyroid clonotypes above 0.001 in blood as well.

After removal of 6 bases from V and 7 bases from J, the junction contained 15 bases not matched to a gene. The CDR3 totals 15 residues. Germline CDR1 is MDHEN and CDR2 is SYDVKM. This clonotype was observed many times. Its target is unknown. RNA transcripts gave rise to amplified TCR beta CDR3 regions. Carried out on the TCR CDR3, a first-round RT-PCR used the HTBI primer set. TCRdb fed the multiplex PCR reads into MiXCR, producing one record per CDR3 protein. The sample yields about 610,000 distinct CDR3 sequences, over 12% seen once. This chain uses TRBV28 with TRBJ2-7; TRBD1 matches at 7 bases. Sequencing used blood. This TCR was sampled from a woman in her forties with Graves' ophthalmopathy. The CDR3 region is CASRPPGQATLEQYF. In nucleotides, the CDR3 is TGTGCCAGCAGACCCCCAGGACAGGCTACTTTAGAGCAGTACTTC.